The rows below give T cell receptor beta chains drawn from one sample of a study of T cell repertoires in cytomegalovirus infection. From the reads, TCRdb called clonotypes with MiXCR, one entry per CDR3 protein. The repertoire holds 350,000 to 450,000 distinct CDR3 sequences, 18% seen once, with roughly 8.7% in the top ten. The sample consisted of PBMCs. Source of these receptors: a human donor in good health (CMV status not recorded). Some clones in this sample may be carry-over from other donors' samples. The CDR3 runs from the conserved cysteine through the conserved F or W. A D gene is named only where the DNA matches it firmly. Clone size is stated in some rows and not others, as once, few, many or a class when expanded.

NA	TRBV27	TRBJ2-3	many	CASSFNLGGAADTQYF	TGTGCCAGCAGTTTTAATCTGGGCGGTGCGGCAGATACGCAGTATTTT
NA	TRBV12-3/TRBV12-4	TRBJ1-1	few	CASSFDSGKAFF	TGTGCCAGCAGTTTCGACTCGGGGAAAGCTTTCTTT
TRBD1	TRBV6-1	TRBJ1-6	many	CASRGQGQSPLHF	TGTGCCAGCAGGGGACAGGGGCAATCACCCCTCCACTTT
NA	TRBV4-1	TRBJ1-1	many	CASSQSDAAFF	TGCGCCAGCAGCCAGTCCGACGCAGCTTTCTTT
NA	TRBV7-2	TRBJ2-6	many	CASSLGTGTGANVLTF	TGTGCCAGCAGCTTAGGAACGGGTACTGGGGCCAACGTCCTGACTTTC
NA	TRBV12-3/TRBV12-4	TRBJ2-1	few	CASSLNRLKLGSEQFF	TGTGCCAGCAGCTTAAACAGGTTAAAGTTAGGGAGTGAGCAGTTCTTC
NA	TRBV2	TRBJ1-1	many	CASSSRRTMTEAFF	TGTGCCAGCAGTTCCAGGAGAACAATGACTGAAGCTTTCTTT
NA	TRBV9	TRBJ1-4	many	CASSPRGGGTNEKLFF	TGTGCCAGCAGCCCCAGGGGCGGGGGAACTAATGAAAAACTGTTTTTT
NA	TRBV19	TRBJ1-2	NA	CATRDGFSDYGYTF	TGTGCCACCCGAGACGGATTCTCAGACTATGGCTACACCTTC
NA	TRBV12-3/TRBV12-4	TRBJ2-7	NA	CASSLGGRDLTYEQYF	TGTGCCAGCAGTTTAGGAGGCCGGGATTTAACCTACGAGCAGTACTTC
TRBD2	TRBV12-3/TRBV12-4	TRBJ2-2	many	CARESSRGWTGELFF	TGTGCCAGGGAAAGTTCGCGGGGGTGGACCGGGGAGCTGTTTTTT
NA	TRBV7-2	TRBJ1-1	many	CASSLGPRTSRKNTEAFF	TGTGCCAGCAGCTTAGGGCCAAGGACGTCTCGGAAGAACACTGAAGCTTTCTTT
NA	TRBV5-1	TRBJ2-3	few	CASSLDGYSTDTQYF	TGCGCCAGCAGCTTGGATGGGTACAGCACAGATACGCAGTATTTT
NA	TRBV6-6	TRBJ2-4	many	CASSYRSRGDIQYF	TGTGCCAGCAGTTACCGCTCCCGGGGAGACATTCAGTACTTC